The T cell receptor beta chain under discussion was sequenced for a study of T cell changes during pregnancy in multiple sclerosis. Repertoires were generated with immunoSEQ multiplex PCR, while TCRdb's copy carries only in-frame clones and drops some. Seen here are tens of thousands of clones, more than 90% observed once, and the top ten hold approximately 5.9%. There are 14 residues in the CDR3. Germline V gives CDR1 SGHTA, CDR2 FQGNSA. V trimming: 4 bases; J trimming: 6 bases; junction bases outside the gene matches: 3. Sequencing was performed on peripheral blood, taken in the third trimester of pregnancy. This TCR came from a female donor in good health, enrolled as a control in a pregnancy study. The chain has TRBV7-2 and TRBJ1-2; 12 positions agree with TRBD1. The CDR3 nucleotides are TGTGCCAGCAGCTCCCGGGACAGGGGGCATGGCTACACCTTC. It translates to CASSSRDRGHGYTF.